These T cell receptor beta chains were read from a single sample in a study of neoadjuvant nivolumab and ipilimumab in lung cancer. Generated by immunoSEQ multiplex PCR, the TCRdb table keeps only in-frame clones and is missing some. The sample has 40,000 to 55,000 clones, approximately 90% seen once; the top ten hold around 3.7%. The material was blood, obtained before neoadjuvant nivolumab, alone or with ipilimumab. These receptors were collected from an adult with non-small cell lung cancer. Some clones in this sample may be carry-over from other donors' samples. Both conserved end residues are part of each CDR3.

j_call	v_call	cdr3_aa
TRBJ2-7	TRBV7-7	CASSWWRSQYLRVDPYEQYF
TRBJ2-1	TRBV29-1	CSVDPSGGNEQFF
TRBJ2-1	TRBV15	CATSRTGPRNEQFF
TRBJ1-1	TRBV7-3	CASSTQGGNTEAFF
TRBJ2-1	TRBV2	CASTRSGSSYNEQFF
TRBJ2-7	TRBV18	CASSPPSGRGEQYF
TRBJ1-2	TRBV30	CAWSAFSRSRAYGYTF
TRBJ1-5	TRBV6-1	CASGRTGNSNQPQHF
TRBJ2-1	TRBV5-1	CASSSRGGAQNEQFF
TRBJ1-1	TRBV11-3	CASSIQGEDTEAFF
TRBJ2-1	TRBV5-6	CASAFSSGGHEQFF